The sequence of this T cell receptor beta chain was determined in a study of a mutant IDH1 vaccine in newly diagnosed glioma. This CDR3 spans 15 amino acids. V trimming: 6 bases; J trimming: 3 bases; junction bases outside the gene matches: 9. Germline V gives CDR1 SNHLY, CDR2 FYNNEI. Study-wide findings and caveats: In about 94% of patients, immune responses induced by the vaccine occurred.

In the case of this clone: Its antigen is undetermined.

Sequenced by immunoSEQ multiplex PCR; TCRdb stores in-frame clones only, minus some. The sample yields about 51,000 clones, 60% to 85% seen once. Time point: baseline, week 1 (first vaccination visit). Treatment specified: pre-vaccination baseline after standard-of-care therapy. This TCR derives from a woman aged 40-49 years with glioma. This material consisted of PBMCs, taken from a glioma patient treated with radiotherapy, temozolomide or both. The genes are TRBV2 and TRBJ1-1, with 8 bases fitting TRBD1. The CDR3 spells CASRWTGFYDTEAFF. The CDR3 bases are TGTGCCAGCAGGTGGACAGGGTTTTATGACACTGAAGCTTTCTTT.